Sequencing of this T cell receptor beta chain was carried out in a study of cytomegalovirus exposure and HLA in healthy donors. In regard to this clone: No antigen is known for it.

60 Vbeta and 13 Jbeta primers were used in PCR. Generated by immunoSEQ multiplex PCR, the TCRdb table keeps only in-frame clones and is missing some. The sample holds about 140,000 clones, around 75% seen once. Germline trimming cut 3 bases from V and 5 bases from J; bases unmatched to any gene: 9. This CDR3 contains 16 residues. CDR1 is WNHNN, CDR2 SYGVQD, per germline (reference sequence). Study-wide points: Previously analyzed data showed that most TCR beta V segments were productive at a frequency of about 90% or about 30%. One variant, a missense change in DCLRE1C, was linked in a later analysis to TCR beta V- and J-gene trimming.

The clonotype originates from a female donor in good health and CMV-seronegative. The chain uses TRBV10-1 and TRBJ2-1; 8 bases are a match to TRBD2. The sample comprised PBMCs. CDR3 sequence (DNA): TGCGCCAGCAGTGAAGGAGCGGGAGTCCCCAACAATGAGCAGTTCTTC. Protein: CASSEGAGVPNNEQFF.